One sample yielded the 6 T cell receptor beta chains listed below, sequenced in a study of post-analysis software for immune sequencing data. Findings and limits, study-wide: Controls showed lower frequencies than patients for 5 or 6 TRBV segments, and TRBV5-6, TRBV5-1 and TRBV20-1 were among these.

TCR beta cDNA libraries included unique molecular identifiers. TCRdb ran MiXCR on the PCR reads and lists one entry per CDR3 protein. The sample has 550,000 to 700,000 distinct CDR3 sequences; roughly 40% are singletons. The antigens for these receptors are not known. Sequenced: blood. The receptor set was obtained from a girl aged 5 to 17 with multiple sclerosis.

In nucleotides, the CDR3 is TGCGCCAGCAGCTTGACGGGACAGTATAGCAATCAGCCCCAGCATTTT. It yields the protein CASSLTGQYSNQPQHF. J is TRBJ1-5 and V is TRBV5-1; 7 bases are a match to TRBD1. From germline, CDR1 is SGHRS and CDR2 YFSETQ. Trimming took 1 base from V and 0 from J; bases not matched to a gene: 4. This CDR3 comprises 16 residues.

In nucleotides, the CDR3 is TGTGCCAGCAGCTTGGACAGGTCGAGCAATCAGCCCCAGCATTTT. Translating it yields CASSLDRSSNQPQHF. The chain employs TRBV5-5 and TRBJ1-5; D might be TRBD1 (5 bases). The CDR3 sequence is 15 residues long. Germline V gene data show CDR1 as SGHKS and CDR2 as YYEKEE (reference sequence). V was cut by 0 bases and J by 1 base, with 8 bases left in between.

The CDR3 sequence: CASSSRGGAVETQYF. In DNA, the CDR3 is TGCGCCAGCAGCTCACGGGGAGGGGCGGTGGAGACCCAGTACTTC. The J gene is TRBJ2-5, the V gene TRBV5-1; TRBD2 aligns across 7 bases. The CDR3 has 15 amino acids. With V trimmed by 3 bases and J by 5 bases, 10 bases remained unmatched. CDR1 is SGHRS, CDR2 YFSETQ, per germline.

The table lists this clonotype with a few counts. The CDR3 DNA sequence: TGTGCCACCAGTCCTAGCGGTAGCACAGATACGCAGTATTTT. The encoded protein is CATSPSGSTDTQYF. The chain has TRBV24-1 and TRBJ2-3; TRBD2 matches at 7 bases. Germline loops: CDR1 KGHDR, CDR2 SFDVKD. The V segment lost 6 bases and the J segment 0 bases; nucleotides outside the gene matches: 2. This CDR3 has 14 residues.

The chain is built from TRBV20-1 and TRBJ1-1; TRBD1 is a possible D gene (5 bases). V was pared by 3 bases and J by 1 base, with 9 bases between. Germline CDR1 DFQATT, CDR2 SNEGSKA (reference sequence). CDR3 size: 13 residues. The CDR3 DNA follows: TGCAGTGCTAGGTCGGACACGAACACTGAAGCTTTCTTT. This codes for CSARSDTNTEAFF.

The chain employs TRBV20-1 and TRBJ2-3, with D tentatively TRBD1 or TRBD2 (5 bases each). This CDR3 has 15 residues. Trimming left V 6 bases short and J 1 base short, with 17 bases between. Germline CDR1 is DFQATT and CDR2 is SNEGSKA (reference sequence). As DNA, the CDR3 is TGCAGTGCAGGGACCTTTGCGAGGGGCACAGATACGCAGTATTTT. Translating gives CSAGTFARGTDTQYF.